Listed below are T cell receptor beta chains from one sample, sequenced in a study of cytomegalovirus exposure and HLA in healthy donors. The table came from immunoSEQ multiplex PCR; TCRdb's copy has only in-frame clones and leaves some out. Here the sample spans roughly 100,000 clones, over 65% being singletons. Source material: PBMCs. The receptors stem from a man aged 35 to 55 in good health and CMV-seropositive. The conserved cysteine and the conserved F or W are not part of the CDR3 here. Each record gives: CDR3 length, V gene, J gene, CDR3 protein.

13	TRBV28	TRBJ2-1	ASSPPGLSYNEQF
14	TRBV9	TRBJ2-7	ASSGTGTSGLYEQY
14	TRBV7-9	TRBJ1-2	ASSLTPGDQTGGYT
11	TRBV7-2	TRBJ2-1	ASSLQRGIEQF
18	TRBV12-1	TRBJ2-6	ASSFGTELAGAAGANVLT
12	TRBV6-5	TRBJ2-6	AIHPLSGANGLT
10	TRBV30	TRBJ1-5	AWREGRGPQH
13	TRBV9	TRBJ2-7	ASSKLGGSTYEQY
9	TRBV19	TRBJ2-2	ASREPGELF
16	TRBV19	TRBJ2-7	ASRAGLAGGRSSYEQY
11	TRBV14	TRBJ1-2	ASSPSGYYGYT
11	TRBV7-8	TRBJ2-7	ASSLTGTYEQY
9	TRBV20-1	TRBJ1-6	SAYGSGSLH
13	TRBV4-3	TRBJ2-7	ASSQETGYPLEQY
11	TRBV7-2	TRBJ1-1	ASSNPFSTEAF
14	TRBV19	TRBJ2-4	ASSRKLAGGLDIQY
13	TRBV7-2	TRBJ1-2	ASSLEQGALNGYT
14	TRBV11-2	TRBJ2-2	ASRSLAGANTGELF
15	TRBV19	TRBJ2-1	ASSTTTSGRTYNEQF
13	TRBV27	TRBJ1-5	ASSPLGRINQPQH
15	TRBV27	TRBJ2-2	ASREWGRTGNTGELF
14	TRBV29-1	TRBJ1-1	SVEDPARTYASEAF
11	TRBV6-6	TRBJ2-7	ASRASGGWEQY
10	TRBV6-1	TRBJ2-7	ASQARSDEQY
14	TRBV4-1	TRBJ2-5	ASSQDGTGPQETQY
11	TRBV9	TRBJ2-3	ASSVVPLDTQY
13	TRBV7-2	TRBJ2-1	ASSLGLAGDNEQF
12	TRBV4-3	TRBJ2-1	ASSQGTGRDEQF